The 3 T cell receptor beta chains in this list originate from one sample, sequenced in a study of blood T cells in healthy people across ages. With a J-beta primer mix and a sample-barcoded 5' primer, a second PCR ran about 7 to 12 cycles. TCRdb itself ran the 5' RACE reads through MiXCR, one entry per CDR3 protein. The sample lists 850,000 to 1,000,000 distinct CDR3 sequences; around 48% were seen once. Sequences were obtained from blood. These receptors were obtained from a young man in good health.

V is TRBV4-3 and J is TRBJ2-5; D gene unclear. The germline V and J ends were trimmed by 1 base and 0 bases, with 6 bases remaining between them. The germline gives CDR1 LGHNA, CDR2 YSLEER. The CDR3 contains 14 residues. CDR3 nucleotides: TGCGCCAGCAGCCAAGTTCTGGACCAAGAGACCCAGTACTTC. It specifies CASSQVLDQETQYF.

V is TRBV6-1 and J is TRBJ2-7, with D perhaps matching TRBD1 (6 bases). The CDR3 contains 15 residues. From germline, CDR1 is MNHNS and CDR2 SASEGT. Between the trimmed V and J ends, which lost 8 bases and 1 base, there was a span of 18 bases. The CDR3 protein is CASVGTPGVSYEQYF. The CDR3 coding sequence is TGTGCCAGCGTAGGAACGCCAGGGGTTTCCTACGAGCAGTACTTC.

This clonotype was recorded a few times. The V gene is TRBV6-2 or TRBV6-3, the J gene TRBJ1-5; 9 bases match TRBD1. Germline trimming cut 5 bases from V and 8 bases from J; bases unmatched to any gene: 7. The CDR3 covers 14 residues. Germline V gene lookup returns CDR1 MNHEY and CDR2 SVGEGT. CDR3 sequence: CASSRTGAHEPQHF. For the CDR3, the DNA is TGTGCCAGCAGTCGGACAGGGGCGCATGAGCCCCAGCATTTT.